These 31 T cell receptor beta chains share one sample of origin, sequenced in a study of post-analysis software for immune sequencing data. TCR beta libraries were prepared from cDNA with unique molecular identifiers. One entry per CDR3 protein, called by TCRdb with MiXCR from the PCR reads. This table holds approximately 630,000 distinct CDR3 sequences, over 45% found once. Their specific antigens are unknown. Study-level results: Four to six TRBV segments appeared more often in patients than in controls, and TRBV5-6, TRBV5-1 and TRBV20-1 were among these.

Sequenced material: blood. These receptors came from a girl between 2 and 10 years old with multiple sclerosis.

This clonotype was seen a few times. This chain joins TRBV29-1 and TRBJ1-1, with TRBD1 identical over 10 bases. V shed 6 bases and J 1 base; nucleotides not matched to a gene: 5. Germline CDR1 and CDR2: SQVTM and ANQGSEA. This CDR3 contains 14 residues. The CDR3 reads CSVYRDRGNTEAFF. The CDR3 region has the DNA TGCAGCGTGTACCGGGACAGGGGGAACACTGAAGCTTTCTTT.

V gene TRBV24-1 combines with J gene TRBJ2-1; 8 bases line up with TRBD1. The ends lost 8 bases at V and 9 bases at J; junction bases unmatched: 8. Germline CDR1 is KGHDR and CDR2 is SFDVKD. CDR3 length: 13 residues. The CDR3 nucleotides are TGTGCCACCACGGCGGACAGGGACGGTGAGCAGTTCTTC. Translation gives CATTADRDGEQFF.

This rearrangement joins TRBV29-1 to TRBJ1-1, with TRBD1 as a possible D gene (5 bases). Germline V lookup: CDR1 SQVTM, CDR2 ANQGSEA. The CDR3 covers 12 residues. Trimming left V 1 base short and J 6 bases short, with 9 bases between. The chain's CDR3 is CSVEGDRPEAFF. The CDR3 coding sequence is TGCAGCGTTGAAGGGGACCGTCCTGAAGCTTTCTTT.

Only a few counts were recorded for this clonotype. The V and J genes are TRBV7-8 and TRBJ2-5; D might be TRBD2 (5 bases). Per the germline V gene, CDR1 is SGHVS and CDR2 is FQNEAQ. This CDR3 has 14 residues. The V and J ends lost 4 bases and 5 bases respectively, with 14 bases between them. The CDR3 is CASSYREPTETQYF. CDR3 bases: TGTGCCAGCAGCTACCGGGAACCGACGGAGACCCAGTACTTC.

The genes are TRBV30 and TRBJ2-7, with 7 positions matching TRBD1. From germline, CDR1 is GTSNPN and CDR2 SVGIG (reference sequence). This CDR3 has 12 amino acids. J gave up 5 bases and V 2 bases, and 3 bases lay outside the gene matches. This chain's CDR3 is CAWSTGVHEQYF. CDR3 sequence (DNA): TGTGCCTGGAGTACAGGGGTCCACGAGCAGTACTTC.

The chain joins TRBV6-5 to TRBJ2-3; 10 nucleotides agree with TRBD2. V dropped 6 bases and J dropped 5; count of bases not matched to a gene: 5. Germline V gene sequence: CDR1 MNHEY, CDR2 SVGAGI. The CDR3 consists of 14 residues. Here the CDR3 DNA reads TGTGCCAGCAGGTCTAGCGGGAGTATAGATACGCAGTATTTT. It codes for CASRSSGSIDTQYF.

The V gene is TRBV7-9, the J gene TRBJ1-5, with 7 bases aligning to TRBD1. Looked up from germline, CDR1 is SEHNR and CDR2 is FQNEAQ (reference sequence). This CDR3 is 18 amino acids long. The V gene end was trimmed by 3 bases and the J gene end by 2 bases; junction bases not matched to a gene: 13. As DNA, the CDR3 is TGTGCCAGCAGCTTGGGCCGGACAGGCGTTAAGGGCAATCAGCCCCAGCATTTT. It is translated as CASSLGRTGVKGNQPQHF. The full variable domain, completed using reference TRBV7-9 and TRBJ1-5, is DTGVSQNPRHKITKRGQNVTFRCDPISEHNRLYWYRQTLGQGPEFLTYFQNEAQLEKSRLLSDRFSAERPKGSFSTLEIQRTEQGDSAMYLCASSLGRTGVKGNQPQHFGDGTRLSIL.

The rearrangement joins TRBV7-2 to TRBJ2-1; tentatively, D is TRBD2 (5 bases). The CDR3 sequence is 15 residues long. Germline loops: CDR1 SGHTA, CDR2 FQGNSA. V lost 2 bases and J lost 1, with 9 bases in between. CDR3 sequence reads: CASSLRRESYNEQFF. CDR3 sequence (DNA): TGTGCCAGCAGCTTAAGAAGGGAGTCCTACAATGAGCAGTTCTTC.

The chain combines TRBV7-2 with TRBJ2-1; 13 bases align to TRBD2. The CDR3 has 15 amino acids. The germline gives CDR1 SGHTA, CDR2 FQGNSA. The V and J ends lost 5 bases and 7 bases, in that order; junction bases with no gene match: 5. The CDR3 sequence: CASSTSGGGKNEQFF. CDR3 in DNA: TGTGCCAGCAGCACTAGCGGGGGGGGGAAGAATGAGCAGTTCTTC.

This rearrangement joins TRBV11-1 to TRBJ2-1; the D gene is possibly TRBD2 (6 bases). V lost 1 base, J lost 3 bases, and 22 bases lay in between. The CDR3 is 19 amino acids. Germline values: CDR1 SGHAT, CDR2 FQDESV (reference sequence). CDR3 in DNA: TGTGCCAGCAGCTTAGTTATCGAGCGGCGGGATCTACTCTACAATGAGCAGTTCTTC. This translates into CASSLVIERRDLLYNEQFF.

The genes are TRBV7-2 and TRBJ2-1; TRBD2 matches 7 bases. The J call may be in error: the DNA end matches TRBJ2-7 better. The CDR3 has 17 amino acids. Germline V gene lookup returns CDR1 SGHTA and CDR2 FQGNSA. For the CDR3, the DNA is TGTGCCAGCAGCTTATTTAGGGCTAGCGGAGCCTACAATGAGCAGTACTTC. Translation gives CASSLFRASGAYNEQYF.

As regards this clonotype: A junction end diverges from the germline sequence, so it may reflect a read error. Here the CDR3 reads CSVGTVYYGYIF. The DNA for the CDR3 is TGCAGCGTGGGGACAGTTTACTATGGCTACATCTTC. The chain joins TRBV29-1 to TRBJ1-2; 7 bases are a match to TRBD1. The germline CDR1 and CDR2 sequences are SQVTM and ANQGSEA. This CDR3 spans 12 amino acids.

J is TRBJ2-1 and V is TRBV25-1; D is possibly TRBD1 (5 bases). This CDR3 is built from 16 residues. V was trimmed by 4 bases and J by 2 bases, leaving 15 bases between them. Germline values: CDR1 MGHDK, CDR2 SYGVNS. The CDR3 is CASSAPQDPTYNEQFF. In DNA, the CDR3 is TGTGCCAGCAGTGCCCCACAGGACCCCACCTACAATGAGCAGTTCTTC.

This clonotype has a handful of counts. This rearrangement joins TRBV29-1 to TRBJ1-2; D is uncertain. Trimming stripped 4 bases from V and 3 bases from J, with 12 bases between. Germline CDR1 and CDR2: SQVTM and ANQGSEA. This CDR3 comprises 13 residues. CDR3 sequence reads: CSVVITTHYGYTF. The CDR3 nucleotides read TGCAGCGTTGTAATTACGACGCACTATGGCTACACCTTC.

The rearrangement joins TRBV5-1 to TRBJ1-1; D is perhaps TRBD1 (5 bases). Germline CDR1 is SGHRS and CDR2 is YFSETQ. This CDR3 is built from 15 residues. The V end was cut by 0 bases, the J end by 3 bases, with 12 bases between. The DNA for the CDR3 is TGCGCCAGCAGCTTGGACGAGGGGCCTTACACTGAAGCTTTCTTT. It is translated as CASSLDEGPYTEAFF.

The rearrangement uses TRBV10-1 and TRBJ2-3; 10 bases agree with TRBD2. This CDR3 comprises 17 residues. J gave up 6 bases and V 2 bases, and 11 bases lay outside the gene matches. The germline V gene has CDR1 WNHNN and CDR2 SYGVQD (reference sequence). The CDR3 reads CASSEGGLAGDVDTQYF. In DNA form, the CDR3 reads TGCGCCAGCAGTGAGGGTGGTCTAGCGGGAGATGTGGATACGCAGTATTTT.

The genes are TRBV20-1 and TRBJ2-1; maybe TRBD1 (6 bases). The germline CDR1 and CDR2 sequences are DFQATT and SNEGSKA (reference sequence). The CDR3 spans 15 residues. Between the trimmed V and J ends, which lost 3 bases and 2 bases, there was a span of 14 bases. CDR3 amino acids: CSASHRVVAYNEQFF. The CDR3 DNA reads TGCAGTGCTAGCCACAGGGTTGTCGCCTACAATGAGCAGTTCTTC.

This clonotype was picked up a small number of times. The chain employs TRBV29-1 and TRBJ2-5; D remains ambiguous. The CDR3 is made up of 13 amino acids. CDR1 and CDR2 from the germline V gene are SQVTM and ANQGSEA. With 4 bases removed from V and 1 base from J, the gap between germline ends came to 10 bases. CDR3 in amino acids: CSVALQSQETQYF. CDR3 nucleotides: TGCAGCGTTGCACTCCAGAGCCAAGAGACCCAGTACTTC.

The chain joins TRBV5-1 to TRBJ2-3; the match to TRBD2 covers 10 bases. The CDR3 is 16 residues long. The V and J ends lost 0 bases and 3 bases, in that order; junction bases with no gene match: 4. Germline V gene sequence: CDR1 SGHRS, CDR2 YFSETQ. The DNA for the CDR3 is TGCGCCAGCAGCTTGGATGCTAGCGGGAGTACAGATACGCAGTATTTT. Translating gives CASSLDASGSTDTQYF.

V is TRBV10-3 and J is TRBJ2-5; the D gene could be TRBD1 or TRBD2 (5 bases each). The CDR3 is 13 residues long. The germline V and J ends were trimmed by 4 bases and 11 bases, with 17 bases remaining between them. Germline V gene lookup returns CDR1 ENHRY and CDR2 SYGVKD. The CDR3 loop is CAISGDGYNEQYF. DNA of the CDR3: TGTGCCATCAGTGGGGACGGTTACAATGAGCAGTACTTC.

This chain joins TRBV20-1 and TRBJ1-1, with TRBD1 matching over 12 bases. J was trimmed by 3 bases and V by 6 bases; bases with no gene match: 5. Germline assignment: CDR1 DFQATT and CDR2 SNEGSKA (reference sequence). The CDR3 loop spans 14 amino acids. The CDR3 nucleotides read TGCAGTGCGGGACAGGGGGCTCAACACACTGAAGCTTTCTTT. Residues: CSAGQGAQHTEAFF.

V and J are TRBV6-1 and TRBJ2-7; D remains ambiguous. The tail of the sequence fits TRBJ2-5 better, so the J call may be wrong. Germline V gene lookup returns CDR1 MNHNS and CDR2 SASEGT. The CDR3 is 13 amino acids. CDR3 region: CASSDLGKETQYF. Written as DNA, the CDR3 is TGTGCCAGCAGTGATTTGGGAAAAGAGACCCAGTACTTC.

This rearrangement joins TRBV7-2 to TRBJ2-3; the D is unclear. Germline V gene lookup returns CDR1 SGHTA and CDR2 FQGNSA. The V gene lost 3 bases and the J gene lost 3 bases, with 10 bases spanning the gap. This CDR3 contains 14 residues. This chain's CDR3 is CASSLDPYTDTQYF. The CDR3, as DNA: TGTGCCAGCAGCTTGGACCCTTATACAGATACGCAGTATTTT.

This sequence joins TRBV3-1 and TRBJ2-1; maybe TRBD2 (5 bases). V lost 1 base to trimming and J lost 12 bases, with 13 bases between them. The CDR3 runs 13 residues. CDR1 and CDR2 (germline): LGHDT, YNNKEL (reference sequence). CDR3: CASSQARGSVQFF. CDR3 DNA sequence: TGTGCCAGCAGCCAAGCCCGGGGTAGTGTGCAGTTCTTC.

In regard to this clonotype: Because the CDR3 is missing its conserved closing phenylalanine or tryptophan, this is likely a read error. The V and J genes are TRBV29-1 and TRBJ2-1; no clear D gene. The CDR3 is 13 amino acids. The germline V gene has CDR1 SQVTM and CDR2 ANQGSEA. Trimming took off 0 bases at V and 3 bases at J, with 6 bases between the two ends. CDR3 DNA sequence: TGCAGCGTTGAAGAGGGCGGCTACAATGAGCAGTTCTGC. Residues: CSVEEGGYNEQFC.

For the CDR3, the DNA is TGTGCCTGGAGTGTAAACAGAAGACTTAGGGAGACCCAGTACTTC. This gives the protein CAWSVNRRLRETQYF. The gene calls are TRBV30 and TRBJ2-5; no clear D gene. The CDR3 loop spans 15 amino acids. Germline V gene sequence: CDR1 GTSNPN, CDR2 SVGIG (reference sequence). Trimming left V 0 bases short and J 5 bases short, with 16 bases between. Based on the CDR3 plus reference TRBV30 and TRBJ2-5, the full variable domain is SQTIHQWPATLVQPVGSPLSLECTVEGTSNPNLYWYRQAAGRGLQLLFYSVGIGQISSEVPQNLSASRPQDRQFILSSKKLLLSDSGFYLCAWSVNRRLRETQYFGPGTRLLVL.

Comments on this clonotype: The junction shows a germline mismatch at one end, possibly a read error. The chain joins TRBV6-2 or TRBV6-3 to TRBJ2-3; D perhaps matches TRBD1 (5 bases). The CDR3 is 14 residues long. Germline CDR1 reads MNHEY; CDR2 reads SVGEGT. The CDR3 DNA reads TGTGCCAGCAGTCCTAATTACCCCACAGGTACGCAGTATTTT. Protein: CASSPNYPTGTQYF.

The rearrangement uses TRBV6-6 and TRBJ2-7; perhaps TRBD2 as D (5 bases). Germline loops: CDR1 MNHNY, CDR2 SVGAGI (reference sequence). With 2 bases removed from V and 3 bases from J, the gap between germline ends came to 14 bases. CDR3 size: 15 residues. For the CDR3, the DNA is TGTGCCAGCAGTTACAGCGGCCTTGGTGGCTACGAGCAGTACTTC. It specifies CASSYSGLGGYEQYF.

The chain has TRBV6-5 and TRBJ2-3; 7 bases match TRBD2. Germline lookup yields CDR1 MNHEY and CDR2 SVGAGI. The CDR3 has 15 amino acids. After removal of 2 bases from V and 1 base from J, the junction contained 3 bases not matched to a gene. The CDR3 here is CASSYGGDRTDTQYF. CDR3 DNA sequence: TGTGCCAGCAGTTACGGGGGGGACCGCACAGATACGCAGTATTTT.

The chain couples TRBV13 to TRBJ2-7, with 8 bases matching TRBD2. The J call may be faulty, since TRBJ2-5 better matches the DNA end. Germline CDR1 PRHDT, CDR2 FYEKMQ (reference sequence). The CDR3 is 15 residues long. In DNA, the CDR3 is TGTGCCAGCAGCTTATCCCGGGAGGGCAGGGAGACCCAGTACTTC. The encoded protein is CASSLSREGRETQYF.

To note about this clonotype: A read error may account for a junction end that differs from germline. The rearrangement uses TRBV20-1 and TRBJ2-7; TRBD2 matches 7 bases. The CDR3 is 15 amino acids. Germline V CDR1 and CDR2: DFQATT, SNEGSKA (reference sequence). CDR3 nucleotide sequence: TGCAGTGCTAGAGAGGACGGGGGGACCTCCTGCGAGCAGTACTTC. Translated, it gives CSAREDGGTSCEQYF.